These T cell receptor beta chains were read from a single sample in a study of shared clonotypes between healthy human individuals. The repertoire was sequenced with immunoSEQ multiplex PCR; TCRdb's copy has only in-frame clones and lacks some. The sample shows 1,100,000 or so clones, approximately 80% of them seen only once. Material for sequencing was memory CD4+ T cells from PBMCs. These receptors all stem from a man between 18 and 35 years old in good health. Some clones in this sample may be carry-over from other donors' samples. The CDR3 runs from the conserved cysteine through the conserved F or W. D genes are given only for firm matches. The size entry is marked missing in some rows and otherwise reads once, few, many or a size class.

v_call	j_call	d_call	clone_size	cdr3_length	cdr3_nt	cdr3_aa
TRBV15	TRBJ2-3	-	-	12	TGTGCCACCAGCCCCAGCTCAGATACGCAGTATTTT	CATSPSSDTQYF
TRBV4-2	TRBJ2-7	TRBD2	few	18	TGTGCCAGCAGCCAAGAAGATAGTGGGCTAGCGGGAGGCTACGAGCAGTACTTC	CASSQEDSGLAGGYEQYF
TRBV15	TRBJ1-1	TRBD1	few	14	TGTGCCACCAGCAGAGGCGGACAGGCGATTGAAGCTTTCTTT	CATSRGGQAIEAFF
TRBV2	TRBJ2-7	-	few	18	TGTGCCAGCAGTGAAGGGGGGGGCACAGGGGGACGGTTGGACGAGCAGTACTTC	CASSEGGGTGGRLDEQYF
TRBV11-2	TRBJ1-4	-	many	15	TGTGCCAGCAGCTCTATAAGGGGGGCAGGGGAAAAACTGTTTTTT	CASSSIRGAGEKLFF
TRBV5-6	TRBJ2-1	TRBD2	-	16	TGTGCCAGCAGCTTGGGGACTAGCGGGAATTACAATGAGCAGTTCTTC	CASSLGTSGNYNEQFF
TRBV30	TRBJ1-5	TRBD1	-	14	TGTGCCTGGAGTAGGGGGGACAGAAGTCAGCCCCAGCATTTT	CAWSRGDRSQPQHF
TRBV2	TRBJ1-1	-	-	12	TGTGCCAGCGGGTTCATGAACACTGAAGCTTTCTTT	CASGFMNTEAFF
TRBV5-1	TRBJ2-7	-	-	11	TGCGCCAGCAGCGAAAACTACGAGCAGTACTTC	CASSENYEQYF
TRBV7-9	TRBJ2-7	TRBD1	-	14	TGTGCCAGCAGCTCGCAAGACAGGGGAGTAGAGCAGTACTTC	CASSSQDRGVEQYF
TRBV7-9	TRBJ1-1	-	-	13	TGTGCCAGCAGCTTAGAGATCGGCACTGAAGCTTTCTTT	CASSLEIGTEAFF
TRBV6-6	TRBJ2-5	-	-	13	TGTGCCAGCATTAGGACTGGCCAAGAGACCCAGTACTTC	CASIRTGQETQYF
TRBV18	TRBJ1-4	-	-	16	TGTGCCAGCTCACTCTCCGCCGGGGGCCTGTATGAAAAACTGTTTTTT	CASSLSAGGLYEKLFF
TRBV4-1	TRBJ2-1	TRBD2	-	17	TGCGCCAGCAGCCAAGGAGGACTAGCGGGGACCTACAATGAGCAGTTCTTC	CASSQGGLAGTYNEQFF
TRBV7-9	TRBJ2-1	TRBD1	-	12	TGTGCCAGCAGCTTAGGGGACAGGGGGTTGTTCTTC	CASSLGDRGLFF
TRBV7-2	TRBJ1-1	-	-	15	TGTGCCAGCAGCTTTGGCCTAGGGGGAAACACTGAAGCTTTCTTT	CASSFGLGGNTEAFF
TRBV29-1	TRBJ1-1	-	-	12	TGCAGCGTTGTGCCCCAGACCTCTGAAGCTTTCTTT	CSVVPQTSEAFF
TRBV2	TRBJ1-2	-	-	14	TGTGCCAGCAGTGCGGGACCCCGAGGGGTCGGCTACACCTTC	CASSAGPRGVGYTF
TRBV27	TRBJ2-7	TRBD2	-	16	TGTGCCAGCAGTTTATCCCTAGCGGCTGACTCCTACGAGCAGTACTTC	CASSLSLAADSYEQYF
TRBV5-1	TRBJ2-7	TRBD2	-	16	TGCGCCAGCAGCTCCCACGTGGGGGGACTAGCGTACGAGCAGTACTTC	CASSSHVGGLAYEQYF
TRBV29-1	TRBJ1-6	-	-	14	TGCAGCGCATCCTCCGGGCAACGGAATTCACCCCTCCACTTT	CSASSGQRNSPLHF
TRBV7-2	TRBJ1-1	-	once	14	TGTGCCAGCAGCTTGACAGGCCCTAACACTGAAGCTTTCTTT	CASSLTGPNTEAFF
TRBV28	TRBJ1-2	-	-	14	TGTGCCAGCAGTTTGGGGGGGATCGCCTATGGCTACACCTTC	CASSLGGIAYGYTF
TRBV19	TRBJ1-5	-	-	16	TGTGCCAGTAGTGCCGCGGGGGGAATTGGCAATCAGCCCCAGCATTTT	CASSAAGGIGNQPQHF
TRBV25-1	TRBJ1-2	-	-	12	TGTGCCAGCAGTGAATACGGCGATGGCTACACCTTC	CASSEYGDGYTF
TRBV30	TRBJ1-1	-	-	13	TGTGCCTGGAGTACAGGGTCGAGCACTGAAGCTTTCTTT	CAWSTGSSTEAFF
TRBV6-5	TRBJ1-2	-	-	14	TGTGCCAGCACCCGAGGGGGGGAGCACTATGGCTACACCTTC	CASTRGGEHYGYTF
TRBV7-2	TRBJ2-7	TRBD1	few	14	TGTGCCAGCAGCATGGACAGGGGGCTGGGCGAGCAGTACTTC	CASSMDRGLGEQYF
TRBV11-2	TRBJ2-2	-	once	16	TGTGCCAGCAGCTTCAGGAAGGTCAGGGGCATCGGGGAGCTGTTTTTT	CASSFRKVRGIGELFF